This T cell receptor (beta chain) was sequenced in a study of blood T cell repertoires in COVID-19. For the study at large: In each case, the material was cDNA or gDNA derived from T cells, B-cell-depleted T cells, or PBMCs.

V dropped 3 bases and J dropped 5 bases, with 22 bases sitting between them. This CDR3 has 17 residues. CDR1 is SNHLY and CDR2 is FYNNEI in the germline V gene. Sequenced by immunoSEQ multiplex PCR; TCRdb stores in-frame clones only, minus some. Of some 340,000 clones listed, 75% to 90% are singletons. The origin of this receptor is a woman under 30 with acute or convalescent COVID-19. The genes are TRBV2 and TRBJ2-5; TRBD1 is a possible D gene (6 bases). The sequencing sample was made of peripheral blood. The CDR3 here is CASSEGGAGAVLETQYF. Written as DNA, the CDR3 is TGTGCCAGCAGTGAGGGTGGGGCAGGGGCGGTCCTGGAGACCCAGTACTTC.